This T cell receptor (beta chain) was retrieved from a study of T-cell reconstitution after alpha-beta-depleted transplantation in children. General study results and limits: After one year, T-cell counts and TCRbeta diversity mostly came from new T cells. After transplant, high TCRbeta diversity at day 60 in some patients arose from surviving recipient T cells and thymic progenitors. Several hundred graft clones that had expanded were reportedly the source of alpha-beta T cells about two months after transplant.

Germline V gene sequence: CDR1 KGHSH, CDR2 LQKENI. The CDR3 totals 15 residues. Trimming took 5 bases from V and 6 from J, leaving 19 bases between them. A remark on this clonotype: Its antigen is undetermined.

A TCRbeta library incorporating unique molecular identifiers was prepared. MiXCR, applied by TCRdb to the PCR reads, yields one record per CDR3 protein. The sample has about 200,000 distinct CDR3 sequences; 7.5% to 9.5% are singletons. The sequenced sample was PBMCs, mostly from graft donor cells, obtained 360 days after TCRalphabeta/CD19-depleted stem cell transplant. The V call is TRBV18, the J call TRBJ1-1, with a possible D match to TRBD1 (5 bases). The receptor was isolated from a male patient aged 2-15 years who had a stem cell transplant for acute myeloid leukemia, so the T cells may come from the graft donor. CDR3 bases: TGTGCCAGCTCAGAGCAGGGTTTCCCATATGCTGAAGCTTTCTTT. Translated: CASSEQGFPYAEAFF.